This T cell receptor (beta chain) derives from a study of blood T cell repertoires in COVID-19. Original analysis: Amplifying reference gene primers gave estimates of nucleated cell counts. Clones were read by immunoSEQ multiplex PCR, and TCRdb kept only the in-frame ones, dropping some. The V and J calls and clone size come from that table; D and trimming were worked out from the DNA. This table holds nearly 25,000 clones, around 83% found once. Germline CDR1 reads SGHTA; CDR2 reads FQGNSA. The CDR3 has 16 residues. Trimming left V 1 base short and J 0 bases short, with 12 bases between. The chain recombines TRBV7-2 with TRBJ1-2; D is ambiguous. This sequence was found in a human donor in a cohort sampled during active COVID-19. Sequences were obtained from peripheral blood. CDR3 residues: CASSLDPRHANYGYTF. The CDR3 bases are TGTGCCAGCAGCTTAGACCCCAGGCATGCTAACTATGGCTACACCTTC.